A selection of T cell receptor beta chains follows, all from one sample in a study of shared clonotypes between healthy human individuals. Generated by immunoSEQ multiplex PCR, the TCRdb table keeps only in-frame clones and is missing some. The sample lists about 380,000 clones, about 96% seen once, with 0.32% in the top ten. Sample: memory CD8+ T cells sorted from blood. Every receptor here comes from a man aged 30 to 45 in good health. CDR3s include the opening cysteine and the closing phenylalanine or tryptophan. The D gene is left open where the match is weak. Clone sizes are given selectively: once, few, many, or a class where the clone is expanded.

D gene	CDR3 length	J gene	clone size	V gene	CDR3 protein	CDR3 DNA
-	13	TRBJ1-4	-	TRBV7-9	CASRGTGWRKTVF	TGTGCCAGCAGGGGAACAGGGTGGCGAAAAACTGTTTTT
TRBD1	13	TRBJ2-7	-	TRBV27	CASSLQDRDEQYF	TGTGCCAGCAGTTTACAGGACAGGGACGAGCAGTACTTC
TRBD1	16	TRBJ1-1	-	TRBV11-2	CASSNGHLDRGPEAFF	TGTGCCAGCAGCAACGGACACCTGGACAGGGGACCTGAAGCTTTCTTT
TRBD1	13	TRBJ1-4	-	TRBV10-3	CAISPGQDEKLFF	TGTGCCATCAGCCCGGGACAGGATGAAAAACTGTTTTTT
-	17	TRBJ1-5	-	TRBV2	CASSGRSGENGGQPQHF	TGTGCCAGCAGTGGGAGGTCTGGGGAAAATGGTGGGCAGCCCCAGCATTTT
-	15	TRBJ1-3	-	TRBV7-9	CASSLTDLPGNTIYF	TGTGCCAGCAGCTTAACAGATTTACCTGGAAACACCATATATTTT
-	13	TRBJ2-7	-	TRBV4-2	CASSQERAYEQYF	TGTGCCAGCAGCCAAGAGAGGGCGTACGAGCAGTACTTC
TRBD1	15	TRBJ2-1	-	TRBV25-1	CASSEGGQGGHEQFF	TGTGCCAGCAGTGAAGGAGGACAGGGGGGGCATGAGCAGTTCTTC
-	11	TRBJ1-2	-	TRBV28	CASSSRYGYTF	TGTGCCAGCAGTAGCCGCTATGGCTACACCTTC
-	16	TRBJ2-4	-	TRBV9	CASSVGVRPVGNIQYF	TGTGCCAGCAGCGTAGGGGTGCGGCCCGTGGGGAACATTCAGTACTTC
TRBD2	14	TRBJ2-5	-	TRBV28	CAVKPGLAEETQYF	TGTGCGGTCAAACCGGGACTAGCGGAAGAGACCCAGTACTTC
-	16	TRBJ2-3	-	TRBV7-9	CASSLKAGPHTDTQYF	TGTGCCAGCAGCTTAAAAGCAGGACCCCACACAGATACGCAGTATTTT
TRBD2	15	TRBJ2-7	-	TRBV27	CASSRLALGSYEQYF	TGTGCCAGCAGCCGACTAGCCCTAGGCTCCTACGAGCAGTACTTC
-	15	TRBJ1-4	-	TRBV5-1	CASSLLGDGSEKLFF	TGCGCCAGCAGCTTGCTGGGGGACGGTAGTGAAAAACTGTTTTTT
-	14	TRBJ2-7	-	TRBV5-1	CASSPPSSPYEQYF	TGCGCCAGCAGCCCACCCTCGTCTCCCTACGAGCAGTACTTC
-	13	TRBJ1-1	once	TRBV2	CASSVDQGTEAFF	TGTGCCAGCAGTGTAGATCAGGGCACTGAAGCTTTCTTT
TRBD2	15	TRBJ2-1	-	TRBV28	CASSELAGLYNEQFF	TGTGCCAGCAGTGAACTAGCGGGCCTATACAATGAGCAGTTCTTC
TRBD1	15	TRBJ2-3	-	TRBV14	CASSPRDRGTDTQYF	TGTGCCAGCAGCCCCCGGGACAGGGGCACAGATACGCAGTATTTT
-	15	TRBJ2-3	-	TRBV4-2	CASSQVAGGTDTQYF	TGTGCCAGCAGCCAAGTCGCAGGGGGCACAGATACGCAGTATTTT
TRBD2	22	TRBJ2-1	once	TRBV4-2	CASSRRGFGRTSGREGYNEQFF	TGTGCCAGCAGCCGACGGGGGTTTGGGAGGACTAGCGGGAGGGAGGGCTACAATGAGCAGTTCTTC
TRBD2	16	TRBJ2-1	-	TRBV5-1	CASSGWTSGPDNEQFF	TGCGCCAGCAGCGGATGGACTAGCGGGCCAGACAATGAGCAGTTCTTC
-	15	TRBJ2-1	-	TRBV29-1	CSAREGEMIYNEQFF	TGCAGCGCCAGGGAGGGGGAGATGATCTACAATGAGCAGTTCTTC
-	12	TRBJ2-7	-	TRBV5-1	CASSIYGYEQYF	TGCGCCAGCAGCATTTATGGCTACGAGCAGTACTTC
-	15	TRBJ1-2	-	TRBV5-6	CASSLGYRGIYGYTF	TGTGCCAGCAGCTTGGGTTATCGGGGCATCTATGGCTACACCTTC
-	12	TRBJ2-7	-	TRBV28	CASSLVQYEQYF	TGTGCCAGCAGTTTAGTCCAATACGAGCAGTACTTC
TRBD1	16	TRBJ1-5	few	TRBV4-2	CASSQERGTGNQPQHF	TGTGCCAGCAGCCAAGAAAGGGGGACAGGCAATCAGCCCCAGCATTTT
TRBD2	15	TRBJ2-3	-	TRBV5-4	CASSRGLASTDTQYF	TGTGCCAGCAGCAGAGGACTAGCCAGCACAGATACGCAGTATTTT
TRBD2	18	TRBJ2-2	-	TRBV5-5	CASSPPGLAGGRTGELFF	TGTGCCAGCAGCCCCCCGGGACTAGCGGGAGGGCGCACCGGGGAGCTGTTTTTT
-	13	TRBJ1-2	-	TRBV6-5	CASSYSGRGGYTF	TGTGCCAGCAGTTACAGTGGCCGGGGAGGCTACACCTTC
-	14	TRBJ2-3	-	TRBV21-1	CASSSGQGADTQYF	TGTGCCAGCAGCTCGGGACAGGGGGCGGATACGCAGTATTTT
-	13	TRBJ2-1	-	TRBV29-1	CSAEPPGRYEQFF	TGCAGCGCGGAGCCGCCAGGTCGGTATGAGCAGTTCTTC
TRBD2	19	TRBJ2-5	-	TRBV27	CASSPLGLAGGPRGETQYF	TGTGCCAGCAGTCCCTTGGGACTAGCGGGAGGGCCTAGGGGGGAGACCCAGTACTTC
-	15	TRBJ1-6	-	TRBV6-6	CASSYSKQGSSPLHF	TGTGCCAGCAGTTACTCGAAACAGGGAAGTTCACCCCTCCACTTT
-	15	TRBJ1-1	-	TRBV6-5	CASSYAIQGLTEAFF	TGTGCCAGCAGTTACGCTATCCAGGGATTGACTGAAGCTTTCTTT
TRBD1	15	TRBJ2-7	-	TRBV19	CASSRDRGASYEQYF	TGTGCCAGTAGTAGGGACAGGGGAGCCTCCTACGAGCAGTACTTC
-	19	TRBJ2-7	-	TRBV14	CASSQDIMITGRRDYEQYF	TGTGCCAGCAGCCAAGATATTATGATTACAGGCCGCCGCGACTACGAGCAGTACTTC
-	13	TRBJ2-7	-	TRBV7-2	CASSSGSGYEQYF	TGTGCCAGCAGCTCAGGGTCGGGATACGAGCAGTACTTC
-	10	TRBJ2-1	-	TRBV6-1	CASKGNEQFF	TGTGCCAGCAAAGGGAATGAGCAGTTCTTC
-	13	TRBJ2-7	-	TRBV5-1	CASSPRGSYEQYF	TGCGCCAGCAGCCCTAGGGGTTCCTACGAGCAGTACTTC
-	17	TRBJ2-7	-	TRBV21-1	CASSKPGKREASYEQYF	TGTGCCAGCAGCAAACCGGGAAAGCGGGAGGCCTCCTACGAGCAGTACTTC
TRBD2	14	TRBJ2-5	-	TRBV5-1	CASSPTSVQETQYF	TGCGCCAGCAGCCCAACTAGCGTCCAAGAGACCCAGTACTTC
TRBD1	15	TRBJ1-3	-	TRBV5-1	CASSLGTGVGNTIYF	TGCGCCAGCAGCTTAGGGACAGGGGTTGGAAACACCATATATTTT
-	13	TRBJ2-7	-	TRBV19	CASSKLLTYEQYF	TGTGCCAGTAGTAAACTGCTAACCTACGAGCAGTACTTC